This entry concerns a single T cell receptor (beta chain). Its recognized antigen is unknown. No base quality information exists; no much larger clone differs at one position. The immunoSEQ Assay, a bias-controlled multiplex PCR, was used to amplify TCRbeta CDR3 regions from genomic DNA. In the authors' own workflow: The number of nucleated cells in each sample was estimated by amplification of reference gene primers within the assay. To quantify the absolute abundance of each unique TCRbeta CDR3 rearrangement, sequence reads were collapsed and filtered. Productive Simpson clonality was computed per sample as the square root of Simpson's diversity index over productive rearrangements. This is the immuneACCESS table as TCRdb keeps it, with only in-frame sequences that have V and J called. A part of the clones is gone; compared with another copy, unresolved V genes explain less than half, and the rest is unexplained. D and trimming were read from the DNA, whereas the V and J calls and clone size are those reported in that table. In all, the sample holds roughly 200,000 clones, and 88% of those were seen once. The ten largest clones add up to less than 2% of the sample.

The data were taken from a study of blood T cell repertoires in COVID-19 (TCRdb year 2020). A note on the overall study: Collaborator samples came from the United States, Italy and Spain and covered acute and convalescent phases of COVID-19. A de-identified subject ID, COVID-19 status, age in years and sex were almost always included in the sample metadata. Where available, HLA class I and class II types were obtained from metadata supplied by the sample provider rather than from assay-based typing. Samples came from the ongoing ImmuneRACE study (first 160 participants) plus 1,254 subjects from 6 global collaborators. A freely available public database, intended as a resource for researchers studying the immune response to SARS-CoV-2, is where the repertoires were released. Deeply sampled blood TCRbeta repertoires from subjects exposed to, actively infected with, or recovered from COVID-19 were included in the dataset. The material from the prospective study consisted of cDNA or gDNA derived from T cells, B-cell-depleted T cells, or PBMCs. The study at large found these results: How much clinical and demographic metadata was included differed by source and by participant, and the metadata was provided uncurated.

Collaborating institutions collected whole blood in K2EDTA tubes following their own protocols. For TCRbeta analysis, collaborators shipped samples in one of three forms: frozen whole blood, isolated PBMCs, or DNA extracted from either of those sample types. This clonotype originated in a man aged 65-85 years with acute or convalescent COVID-19. Specimen: peripheral blood.

CDR3 loop: CASSPAGGDNEQFF. The DNA sequence is given as TGTGCCAGCAGCCCCGCGGGGGGAGACAATGAGCAGTTCTTC. The chain is assembled from TRBV28 and TRBJ2-1, and 8 junction bases match TRBD2. Spanning cysteine to phenylalanine, the CDR3 consists of 14 amino acids. This entry keeps only the CDR3 DNA: 42 bases, framed from base 1. Ends trimmed: V by 6 bases, J by 5 bases; bases unmatched to a gene: 6. As encoded in the germline V gene, CDR1 is MDHEN while CDR2 is SYDVKM. Joined to the reference TRBV28 and TRBJ2-1 proteins, this CDR3 gives the full variable domain: DVKVTQSSRYLVKRTGEKVFLECVQDMDHENMFWYRQDPGLGLRLIYFSYDVKMKEKGDIPEGYSVSREKKERFSLILESASTNQTSMYLCASSPAGGDNEQFFGPGTRLTVL.